This is a list of T cell receptor beta chains from one sample in a study of cytomegalovirus exposure and HLA in healthy donors. Generated by immunoSEQ multiplex PCR, the TCRdb table keeps only in-frame clones and is missing some. The sample contains over 150,000 clones, 80% of which appear only once. Sequencing input: PBMCs. The receptors come from a woman aged 40 to 50 in good health and CMV-seropositive. CDR3s include the opening cysteine and the closing phenylalanine or tryptophan. D genes are given only for firm matches. Expanded clones are given a class, and other clones once, few, many or no size at all.

CDR3 DNA,CDR3 protein,CDR3 length,V gene,D gene,J gene,clone size
TGTGCCAGCAGCCGACAGGGGGCGGGGGAGCAGTACTTC,CASSRQGAGEQYF,13,TRBV7-3,TRBD1,TRBJ2-7,NA
TGTGCCAGCTCACCAATGACTAGCGGGGGGCATAGCACAGATACGCAGTATTTT,CASSPMTSGGHSTDTQYF,18,TRBV18,TRBD2,TRBJ2-3,few
TGTGCCAGCAGCTCCAGGGACAGTAACACAGATACGCAGTATTTT,CASSSRDSNTDTQYF,15,TRBV7-3,TRBD1,TRBJ2-3,NA
TGTGCCAGCAGCGTAGCGGCAGGGTCGGACTACGAGCAGTACTTC,CASSVAAGSDYEQYF,15,TRBV9,NA,TRBJ2-7,few
TGTGCCAGCAGCTTGCGAGTTACAGGGGGCACTGAAGCTTTCTTT,CASSLRVTGGTEAFF,15,TRBV5-4,TRBD1,TRBJ1-1,NA
TGTGCCTGGAGGGGAGCGGGATGGTCCTACGAGCAGTACTTC,CAWRGAGWSYEQYF,14,TRBV30,TRBD2,TRBJ2-7,NA
TGTGCCAGCAGTCCCAGTCCCTGGGACAGCGTTTATAGCAATCAGCCCCAGCATTTT,CASSPSPWDSVYSNQPQHF,19,TRBV28,TRBD1,TRBJ1-5,NA
TGTGCCAGCAGTTACCATCCTAGCTCCTACAATGAGCAGTTCTTC,CASSYHPSSYNEQFF,15,TRBV6-5,NA,TRBJ2-1,many
TGTGCCAGCAGCTTGGACAGGGTTACGCCTGGGACCGGGGAGCTGTTTTTT,CASSLDRVTPGTGELFF,17,TRBV5-6,NA,TRBJ2-2,NA
TGTGCCAGCAGATCCTTGGACAGGTTCTATGGCTACACCTTC,CASRSLDRFYGYTF,14,TRBV27,TRBD1,TRBJ1-2,NA
TGTGCCAGTAGTATAGGGCGAGGGTCCCAAGAGACCCAGTACTTC,CASSIGRGSQETQYF,15,TRBV19,NA,TRBJ2-5,NA
TGTGCCAGCAGCAAAGAGGGACCAAGTCGGGGGGCAACTAATGAAAAACTGTTTTTT,CASSKEGPSRGATNEKLFF,19,TRBV21-1,NA,TRBJ1-4,NA
TGTGCCAGCTCACCTAGCGGGCCCCAAGAGACCCAGTACTTC,CASSPSGPQETQYF,14,TRBV18,TRBD2,TRBJ2-5,few
TGTGCCAGCAGCCCAAGGACAGGGGGCCACGAGCAGTACTTC,CASSPRTGGHEQYF,14,TRBV7-9,TRBD1,TRBJ2-7,NA
TGCGCCAGCAGTAGGGACATTTATCAGCCCCAGCATTTT,CASSRDIYQPQHF,13,TRBV10-2,NA,TRBJ1-5,NA
TGTGCCAGCAGTCCAGTCTACGAGCAGTACTTC,CASSPVYEQYF,11,TRBV2,NA,TRBJ2-7,NA
TGTGCCAGCAACTCGGGGGATCAGCCCCAGCATTTT,CASNSGDQPQHF,12,TRBV7-2,NA,TRBJ1-5,NA
TGCAGCGCACAGGGAAACACTAACTATGGCTACACCTTC,CSAQGNTNYGYTF,13,TRBV29-1,NA,TRBJ1-2,NA
TGTGCCAGCAGCTTGGATCGTTACGAGCAGTACTTC,CASSLDRYEQYF,12,TRBV5-4,NA,TRBJ2-7,NA
TGTGCCAGCAGAGGAGCCAATGGCTACACCTTC,CASRGANGYTF,11,TRBV6-5,NA,TRBJ1-2,NA
TGTGCCAGCAGCAAAGGGGGCCCGAACACTGAAGCTTTCTTT,CASSKGGPNTEAFF,14,TRBV9,TRBD1,TRBJ1-1,NA
TGTGCCAGCAGTTCTCTCCGGGGTCGCACAGATACGCAGTATTTT,CASSSLRGRTDTQYF,15,TRBV27,NA,TRBJ2-3,once
TGTGCCAGCAGTTATTCCGACAGGGCTGGAAACACCATATATTTT,CASSYSDRAGNTIYF,15,TRBV6-6,TRBD1,TRBJ1-3,NA
TGTGCCAGCTCACCACTGGACATTTCCTCTGGGGCCAACGTCCTGACTTTC,CASSPLDISSGANVLTF,17,TRBV18,NA,TRBJ2-6,NA
TGTGCCAGCACACCGGACAGGGTGGATGAAAAACTGTTTTTT,CASTPDRVDEKLFF,14,TRBV2,TRBD1,TRBJ1-4,few
TGCGCCAGCAGCCCTACTAGGGCCCCCTACGAGCAGTACTTC,CASSPTRAPYEQYF,14,TRBV10-2,NA,TRBJ2-7,NA
TGTGCCAGCCAACCTAGCGGGGGCTCCTATGAGCAGTACTTC,CASQPSGGSYEQYF,14,TRBV10-3,TRBD2,TRBJ2-7,NA
TGTGCCAGCAGTTCCAGCGGGGCCCATAACTATGGCTACACCTTC,CASSSSGAHNYGYTF,15,TRBV27,NA,TRBJ1-2,few
TGTTCCAGCAGCCTCGGGGGGACTGAAGCTTTCTTT,CSSSLGGTEAFF,12,TRBV7-9,NA,TRBJ1-1,NA